The present T cell receptor beta chain was sequenced within a study of CD4 T cells in relation to SARS-CoV-2 and coronaviruses. For the study at large: ViraFEST: approximately 10-day antigen culture of PBMCs, then TCR beta CDR3 sequencing.

Trimming removed 5 bases at V and 5 bases at J, with 18 bases between. CDR1 and CDR2 (germline): SEHNR, FQNEAQ (reference sequence). The CDR3 is 15 amino acids. The method was immunoSEQ multiplex PCR; TCRdb's version includes in-frame clones alone and lacks a portion of them. The table records roughly 21,000 clones, over 60% of them present only once. Before the COVID-19 pandemic, during about 2010-2018, CD4+ T cells were taken from unexposed donors. Isolation of CD4+ T cells took place after about 10 days in culture. Testing used SARS-CoV-2 S/N and four cold-coronavirus spikes on unexposed-donor CD4+ T cells, cells permitting. Cultures received half-medium IL-2 refreshes on days 3 and 7. Only a few counts were recorded for this clone. The antigen remains undetermined. Study-level findings and limits: No donor gave both pre-pandemic and post-infection samples.

This sequence joins TRBV7-9 and TRBJ1-1; D possibly corresponds to TRBD1 (5 bases). What was sequenced was CD4+ T cells from PBMCs, cultured in vitro. This receptor was obtained from a human donor in good health. The CDR3 DNA reads TGTGCCAGCAGCATAGGGACGACAGCAAGGACTGAAGCTTTCTTT. Protein: CASSIGTTARTEAFF.